This T cell receptor beta chain emerged from a study of post-analysis software for immune sequencing data (dated by TCRdb to between 2014 and 2017). The study in broad terms: Relapsing-remitting, secondary progressive and progressive-relapsing multiple sclerosis were recorded as disease courses, and subtype annotation was lacking for some patients. Patient repertoires were compared against about a dozen previously published healthy control repertoires from donors aged roughly 6 to 25 years. A subset of samples was prepared in parallel using single-end sample barcoding, then pooled and co-amplified after Illumina adapter ligation. Study-wide conclusions, independent of this receptor: When samples were clustered directly using the F measure, samples prepared in the same batch co-clustered strongly, which prompted a batch-effect correction. Four or five TRBV segments, including TRBV5-6, TRBV5-1 and TRBV20-1, were significantly more frequent in patients than controls. The multiple sclerosis patient group was slightly younger than the control group. Multiple sclerosis patients had significantly lower normalized Chao1 diversity than controls, a result that suggests substantial peripheral T-cell clonal expansion.

CDR1 is given as ENHRY and CDR2 as SYGVKD, both from the germline V gene. Relative to germline, V is missing 2 bases and J is missing 4 bases, with 3 bases of the junction outside any gene match. Counted from cysteine to phenylalanine, this CDR3 has 15 amino acids. Only the CDR3 portion is preserved as DNA: 45 bases, with reading frame beginning at the first base. A few counts support this clonotype. It lacks a known antigen. No base quality information exists; no much larger clone differs at one position. Library method: PCR. The run used an Illumina HiSeq 2500. To reduce PCR and sequencing biases, unique molecular identifiers were incorporated into the TCR beta cDNA libraries. Every 1 to 10 million input T cells yielded some 500,000 cDNA molecules, meaning each molecule approximated one T cell. The patient libraries were prepared and sequenced with the same protocol used for the earlier healthy control dataset. Samples belonging to the same batch were prepared together, multiplexed and sequenced on a shared HiSeq lane. The authors' pipeline ran thus. MIGEC was used to process the raw barcoded reads, and molecular identifier groups with only a single read were discarded before consensus assembly and CDR3 extraction. VDJtools was used for post-analysis of the clonotype tables, with diversity normalized by down-sampling every dataset to the smallest sample size. In repertoire overlap clustering, CDR3 amino acid sequences, but not nucleotide sequences, were matched to correct batch-related cross-sample contamination. The public reads were run again by TCRdb, first through fastp at Q25 and then through MiXCR, and only productive beta chains were kept. Each entry merges the rows of one CDR3 protein and shows their most common DNA and genes. Here the V and J calls rest on TCRdb's processing, not on the authors' analysis. The table for this sample lists roughly 150,000 distinct CDR3 sequences; 35% to 40% of them were counted only once. Jointly, the top ten make up under 30% of the sample.

According to the study, the label for this sample's time point signals: second blood draw from one MS patient after hematopoietic stem cell transplantation. To demonstrate the VDJtools post-analysis software, TCR beta repertoires were profiled from the peripheral blood of roughly 14 young patients with multiple sclerosis. Multiple sclerosis patients were children and adolescents aged roughly 6 to 17 years. The TCR comes from a girl between 5 and 17 years old with multiple sclerosis. Donor details come from another sample of the same person, matched by shared clones. This specimen consisted of blood, obtained after autologous hematopoietic stem cell transplantation. This chain is built from TRBV10-3 and TRBJ2-1, with TRBD2 matching 9 junction bases. The CDR3: CAISELREGYNEQFF. The DNA reads as follows: TGTGCCATCAGTGAGCTGCGGGAGGGGTACAATGAGCAGTTCTTC.